The next 2 T cell receptor beta chains were all read from a single sample in a study of blood T cell repertoires in COVID-19. The protocol was immunoSEQ multiplex PCR, while the TCRdb copy is restricted to in-frame clones and leaves out a portion. Of approximately 260,000 clones in the sample, 80% to 90% were seen once. Sequencing input: peripheral blood. Receptors originate from a woman aged 65 to 85 with COVID-19, enrolled during active disease.

The J gene is TRBJ1-2, the V gene TRBV27; D is unresolved. Germline CDR1 and CDR2: MNHEY and SMNVEV (reference sequence). The CDR3 is 15 amino acids. Between the trimmed V and J ends, which lost 3 bases and 7 bases, there was a span of 18 bases. The CDR3 DNA follows: TGTGCCAGCAGTTTTACTAGGGTCTCAGGAGCTGGCTACACCTTC. It translates to CASSFTRVSGAGYTF.

The V call is TRBV19, the J call TRBJ1-4; 11 positions match TRBD1. Germline CDR1 LNHDA, CDR2 SQIVND (reference sequence). This CDR3 comprises 15 residues. Unmatched junction bases numbered 5, after V lost 6 bases and J lost 5 bases. CDR3 DNA: TGTGCCAGTAGCCTCGGGACAGGGGGAAATGAAAAACTGTTTTTT. As protein: CASSLGTGGNEKLFF.